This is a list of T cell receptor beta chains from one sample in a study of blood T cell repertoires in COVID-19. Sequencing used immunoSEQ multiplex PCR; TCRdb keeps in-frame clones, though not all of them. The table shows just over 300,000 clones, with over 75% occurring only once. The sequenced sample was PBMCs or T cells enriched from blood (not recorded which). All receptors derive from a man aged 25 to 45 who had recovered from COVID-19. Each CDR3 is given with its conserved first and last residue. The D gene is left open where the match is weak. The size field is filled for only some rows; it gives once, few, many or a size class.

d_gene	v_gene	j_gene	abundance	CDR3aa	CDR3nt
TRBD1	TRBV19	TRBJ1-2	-	CASNSRQGAPGYTF	TGTGCCAGTAATTCCAGACAGGGGGCGCCTGGCTACACCTTC
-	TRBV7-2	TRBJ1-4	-	CASSLGQAREKLFF	TGTGCCAGCAGCTTAGGACAGGCTCGCGAAAAACTGTTTTTT
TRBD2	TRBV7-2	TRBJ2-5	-	CASSAWGGRETQYF	TGTGCCAGCAGCGCCTGGGGCGGGAGAGAGACCCAGTACTTC
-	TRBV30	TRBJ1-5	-	CAWSPGPGSRQPQHF	TGTGCCTGGAGCCCCGGCCCGGGAAGCAGACAGCCCCAGCATTTT
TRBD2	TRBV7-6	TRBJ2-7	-	CASSPRTSSYEQYF	TGTGCCAGCAGCCCAAGGACTAGCTCCTACGAGCAGTACTTC
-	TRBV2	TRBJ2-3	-	CASRTGPRTDTQYF	TGTGCCAGCAGGACTGGCCCCCGCACAGATACGCAGTATTTT
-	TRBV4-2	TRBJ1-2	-	CASSQEVGLDYGYTF	TGTGCCAGCAGCCAGGAAGTGGGGCTGGACTATGGCTACACCTTC
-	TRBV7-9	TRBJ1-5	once	CASSFQGNNQPQHF	TGTGCCAGCAGCTTCCAGGGGAACAATCAGCCCCAGCATTTT
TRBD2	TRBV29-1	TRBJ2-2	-	CSVTSGANTGELFF	TGCAGCGTTACTAGCGGGGCGAACACCGGGGAGCTGTTTTTT
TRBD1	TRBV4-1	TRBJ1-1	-	CASSQGQGDPEAFF	TGCGCCAGCAGCCAGGGACAGGGAGATCCTGAAGCTTTCTTT
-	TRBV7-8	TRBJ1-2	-	CASSLDRTGGYTF	TGTGCCAGCAGCTTAGACCGTACGGGAGGCTACACCTTC
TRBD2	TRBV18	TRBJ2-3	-	CASSPSLAASTDTQYF	TGTGCCAGCTCACCATCCCTAGCGGCTAGCACAGATACGCAGTATTTT
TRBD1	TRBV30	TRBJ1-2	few	CAWGGQYYGYTF	TGTGCCTGGGGGGGACAGTACTATGGCTACACCTTC
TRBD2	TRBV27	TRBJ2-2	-	CASRRLAGVQTGELFF	TGTGCCAGCAGGAGACTAGCGGGAGTACAAACCGGGGAGCTGTTTTTT
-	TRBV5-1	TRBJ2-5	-	CASSLVGARETQYF	TGCGCCAGCAGCTTGGTGGGGGCGCGGGAGACCCAGTACTTC
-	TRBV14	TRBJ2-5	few	CASSQGKRPLTQTQYF	TGTGCCAGCAGCCAAGGAAAGCGGCCGCTAACGCAGACCCAGTACTTC
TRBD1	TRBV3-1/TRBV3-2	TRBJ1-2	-	CASSQPGKDRLGGYTF	TGTGCCAGCAGCCAACCCGGAAAGGACAGGTTGGGGGGCTACACCTTC
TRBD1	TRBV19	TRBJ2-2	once	CASSFGTGGFTGELFF	TGTGCCAGTAGCTTTGGGACAGGGGGCTTTACCGGGGAGCTGTTTTTT
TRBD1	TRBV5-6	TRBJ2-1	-	CASSLFGDSSYNEQFF	TGTGCCAGCAGCTTGTTCGGGGACAGCTCCTACAATGAGCAGTTCTTC
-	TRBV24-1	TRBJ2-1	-	CATSDGSYNEQFF	TGTGCCACCAGTGACGGCTCCTACAATGAGCAGTTCTTC
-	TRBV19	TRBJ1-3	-	CASSNTGRGNTIYF	TGTGCCAGTAGTAACACAGGCCGCGGAAACACCATATATTTT
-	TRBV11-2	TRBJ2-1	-	CASILGPIPNEQFF	TGTGCCAGCATCCTGGGCCCCATCCCCAATGAGCAGTTCTTC
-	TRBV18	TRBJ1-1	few	CASSPTETMNTEAFF	TGTGCCAGCTCACCAACAGAAACGATGAACACTGAAGCTTTCTTT
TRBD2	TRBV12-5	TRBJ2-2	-	CASGQETSGRNTGELFF	TGTGCTAGTGGTCAAGAGACGAGCGGGAGGAACACCGGGGAGCTGTTTTTT
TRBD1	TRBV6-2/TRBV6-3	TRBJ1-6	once	CASSRDRAYNSPLHF	TGTGCCAGCAGTCGCGACAGGGCCTATAATTCACCCCTCCACTTT
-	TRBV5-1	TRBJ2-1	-	CASSPALGRYNEQFF	TGCGCCAGCAGCCCGGCATTGGGCCGGTACAATGAGCAGTTCTTC
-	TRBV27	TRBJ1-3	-	CASSFRTEGGVGNTIYF	TGTGCCAGCAGTTTTCGTACCGAGGGTGGTGTCGGAAACACCATATATTTT
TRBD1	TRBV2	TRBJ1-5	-	CASSQPGGNSNQPQHF	TGTGCCAGCAGCCAGCCAGGGGGTAATAGCAATCAGCCCCAGCATTTT
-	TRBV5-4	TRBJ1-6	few	CASSLDRLGGSPLHF	TGTGCCAGCAGCTTGGACCGACTCGGGGGTTCACCCCTCCACTTT
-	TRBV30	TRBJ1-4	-	CAWSRQPGEKLFF	TGTGCCTGGAGTCGTCAGCCGGGGGAAAAACTGTTTTTT
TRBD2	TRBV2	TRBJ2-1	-	CASAGGTSGRVYNEQFF	TGTGCCAGCGCCGGGGGCACTAGCGGGAGAGTCTACAATGAGCAGTTCTTC
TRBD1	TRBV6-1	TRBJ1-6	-	CASSDRSRGPLHF	TGTGCCAGCAGTGACCGCTCCAGGGGGCCCCTCCACTTT
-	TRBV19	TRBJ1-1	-	CASTLPPNTEAFF	TGTGCCAGTACCCTCCCCCCGAACACTGAAGCTTTCTTT
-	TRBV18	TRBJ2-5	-	CASSPGTKETQYF	TGTGCCAGCTCACCCGGGACAAAAGAGACCCAGTACTTC
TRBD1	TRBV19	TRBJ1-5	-	CASRTWTGGPQHF	TGTGCCAGTAGGACCTGGACAGGGGGGCCCCAGCATTTT
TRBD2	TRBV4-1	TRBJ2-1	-	CASSQGLAGGREQFF	TGCGCCAGCAGCCAAGGACTAGCGGGGGGGCGGGAGCAGTTCTTC
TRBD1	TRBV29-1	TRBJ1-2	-	CSVEPGQGAIYGYTF	TGCAGCGTGGAACCGGGACAGGGTGCTATATATGGCTACACCTTC
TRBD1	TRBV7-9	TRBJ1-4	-	CASSLRQGGEKLFF	TGTGCCAGCAGCTTACGACAGGGCGGTGAAAAACTGTTTTTT